The T cell receptor (beta chain) under discussion was sequenced for a study of blood T cell repertoires in COVID-19. Across the study: The United States, Italy and Spain supplied acute and convalescent COVID-19 samples. T cells, B-cell-depleted T cells, or PBMCs supplied cDNA or gDNA.

Losses at the gene ends were 6 bases for V and 7 bases for J; bases not matched to a gene: 8. There are 13 residues in the CDR3. CDR1 is MDHEN and CDR2 is SYDVKM in the germline V gene. Original methodology: Amplification with reference gene primers provided the estimates of nucleated cell counts. Only in-frame clones appear in the TCRdb table, and some are missing; sequencing was by immunoSEQ multiplex PCR. The DNA gave D and trimming, while V, J and clone size come from that table. The top ten clones hold 3% to 4% of a sample with hundreds of thousands of clones, roughly 89% of them seen once. The chain recombines TRBV28 with TRBJ2-7; 8 bases line up with TRBD1. The sequenced sample was peripheral blood. The clonotype originates from a woman younger than 30 who had recovered from COVID-19. CDR3 loop: CASRPQGAGEQYV. The CDR3 DNA reads as TGTGCCAGCAGACCTCAGGGGGCGGGTGAGCAGTACGTC.